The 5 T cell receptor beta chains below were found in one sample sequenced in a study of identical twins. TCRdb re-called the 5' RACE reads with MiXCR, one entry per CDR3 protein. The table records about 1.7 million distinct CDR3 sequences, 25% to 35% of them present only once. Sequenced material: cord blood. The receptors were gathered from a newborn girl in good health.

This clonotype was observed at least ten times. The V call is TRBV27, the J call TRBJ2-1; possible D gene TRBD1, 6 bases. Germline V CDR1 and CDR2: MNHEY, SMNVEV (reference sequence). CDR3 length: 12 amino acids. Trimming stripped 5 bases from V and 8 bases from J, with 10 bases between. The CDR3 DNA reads TGTGCCAGCAGTCCCAGGGGCTATGAGCAGTTCTTC. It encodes CASSPRGYEQFF.

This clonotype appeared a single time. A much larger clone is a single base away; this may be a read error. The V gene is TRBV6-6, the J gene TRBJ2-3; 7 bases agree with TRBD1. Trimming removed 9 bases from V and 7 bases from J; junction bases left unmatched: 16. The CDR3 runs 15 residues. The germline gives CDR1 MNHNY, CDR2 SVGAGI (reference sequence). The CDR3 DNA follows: TGTGCCAGTACGAAGGGGGCTCCGGAACCTTATACGCAGTATTTT. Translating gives CASTKGAPEPYTQYF.

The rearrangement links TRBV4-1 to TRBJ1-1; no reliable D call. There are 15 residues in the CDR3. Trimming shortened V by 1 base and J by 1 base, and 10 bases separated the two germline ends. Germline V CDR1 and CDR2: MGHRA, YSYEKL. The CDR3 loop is CASSQAPGGNTEAFF. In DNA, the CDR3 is TGCGCCAGCAGCCAAGCTCCTGGTGGGAACACTGAAGCTTTCTTT.

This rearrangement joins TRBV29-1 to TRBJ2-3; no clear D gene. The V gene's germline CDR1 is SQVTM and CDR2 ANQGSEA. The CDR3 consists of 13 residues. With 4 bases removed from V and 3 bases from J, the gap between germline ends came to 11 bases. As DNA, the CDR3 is TGCAGCGTTGTCTTCCGCAGAACAGATACGCAGTATTTT. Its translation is CSVVFRRTDTQYF.

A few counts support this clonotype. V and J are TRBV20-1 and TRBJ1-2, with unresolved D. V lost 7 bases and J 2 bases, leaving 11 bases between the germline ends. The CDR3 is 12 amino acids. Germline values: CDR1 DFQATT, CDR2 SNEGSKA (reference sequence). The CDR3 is CSVLSRNYGYTF. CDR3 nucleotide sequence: TGCAGTGTCCTCAGCAGGAACTATGGCTACACCTTC.